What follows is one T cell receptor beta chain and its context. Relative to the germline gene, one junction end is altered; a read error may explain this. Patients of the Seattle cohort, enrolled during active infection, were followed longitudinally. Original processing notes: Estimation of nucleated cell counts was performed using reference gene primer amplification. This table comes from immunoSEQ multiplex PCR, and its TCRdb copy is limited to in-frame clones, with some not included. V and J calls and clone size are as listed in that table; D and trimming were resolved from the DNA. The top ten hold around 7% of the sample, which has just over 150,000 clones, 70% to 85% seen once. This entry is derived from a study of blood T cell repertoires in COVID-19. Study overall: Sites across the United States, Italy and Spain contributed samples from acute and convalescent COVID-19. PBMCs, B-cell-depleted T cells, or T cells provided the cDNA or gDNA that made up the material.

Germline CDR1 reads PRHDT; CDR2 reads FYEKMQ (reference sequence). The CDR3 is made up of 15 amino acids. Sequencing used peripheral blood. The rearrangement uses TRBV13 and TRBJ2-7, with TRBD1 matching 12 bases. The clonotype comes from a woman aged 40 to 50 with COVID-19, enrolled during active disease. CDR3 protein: CASSSGTGGSNEQYF. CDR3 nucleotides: TGTGCCAGCAGCTCTGGGACAGGGGGCTCCAACGAGCAGTACTTC.